This T cell receptor (beta chain) was profiled in a study of beta chain features in type 1 diabetes. Study-level information: Regarding age, gender and cell yields, patients proved similar to healthy donors.

Findings of the study overall: A PCR bias possibly favoring shorter templates would apply equally to patients and controls. Shorter TCRB CDR3s, moderately but significantly so, were found in Type 1 diabetes patients in all four CD4+ subsets.

Only a few counts were recorded for this clone. No antigen is known for it. The entirety of the isolated RNA underwent reverse transcription, so expressed TCRB transcripts were sequenced. Sequencing was performed with immunoSEQ multiplex PCR; in TCRdb, only in-frame clones are kept and a portion is missing. Among about 700,000 clones listed, over 10% were seen once. The authors took one heparinised blood draw, averaging approximately 120 mL, from each donor. Researchers reported sorting CD4+ naive, central memory, regulatory and stem cell-like memory cells via CD45RO/CCR7/CD25/CD127/CD95/CD27. Germline V CDR1 and CDR2: GTSNPN, SVGIG (reference sequence). V was shortened by 2 bases and J by 8 bases, with 16 bases between the two germline ends. The CDR3 length is 15 residues.

The source material was naive CD4+ T cells from blood. The chain combines TRBV30 with TRBJ1-6; no clear D. The source of this sequence is a man in his late teens or twenties with type 1 diabetes. CDR3 region: CAWSLGGLGDSPLHF. The CDR3 region has the DNA TGTGCCTGGAGTTTAGGAGGGCTTGGCGATTCACCCCTCCACTTT. Using reference TRBV30 and TRBJ1-6 for the parts outside the CDR3, the full variable domain is SQTIHQWPATLVQPVGSPLSLECTVEGTSNPNLYWYRQAAGRGLQLLFYSVGIGQISSEVPQNLSASRPQDRQFILSSKKLLLSDSGFYLCAWSLGGLGDSPLHFGNGTRLTVT.